This TCR beta chain was recovered during a study of blood T cells in healthy people across ages. Study summary: Template switching captured about one barcoded beta molecule per two T cells.

Study-wide points: Per million T cells, TCR beta diversity dropped roughly linearly as age increased.

Together with a sample-barcoded 5' primer, a J-beta primer mix was included in a second PCR lasting about 7 to 12 cycles. TCRdb re-called the 5' RACE reads with MiXCR, one entry per CDR3 protein. The profile shows hundreds of thousands of distinct CDR3 sequences, around 28% of them singletons. Drawn from each donor were approximately 10 milliliters of peripheral blood. Comment on this clonotype: The antigen remains undetermined.

Sample: blood. This clonotype was sampled from a woman of 80 years or more in good health.

CDR3 sequence reads: CATSEWGQGQETQYF. CDR3 in DNA: TGTGCCACCAGTGAGTGGGGGCAGGGACAAGAGACCCAGTACTTC. V gene TRBV24-1 combines with J gene TRBJ2-5; D may be TRBD1 (6 bases). The ends were cut back, 4 bases at V and 2 bases at J, with 13 bases in the middle. From germline, CDR1 is KGHDR and CDR2 SFDVKD. The CDR3 sequence is 15 residues long.